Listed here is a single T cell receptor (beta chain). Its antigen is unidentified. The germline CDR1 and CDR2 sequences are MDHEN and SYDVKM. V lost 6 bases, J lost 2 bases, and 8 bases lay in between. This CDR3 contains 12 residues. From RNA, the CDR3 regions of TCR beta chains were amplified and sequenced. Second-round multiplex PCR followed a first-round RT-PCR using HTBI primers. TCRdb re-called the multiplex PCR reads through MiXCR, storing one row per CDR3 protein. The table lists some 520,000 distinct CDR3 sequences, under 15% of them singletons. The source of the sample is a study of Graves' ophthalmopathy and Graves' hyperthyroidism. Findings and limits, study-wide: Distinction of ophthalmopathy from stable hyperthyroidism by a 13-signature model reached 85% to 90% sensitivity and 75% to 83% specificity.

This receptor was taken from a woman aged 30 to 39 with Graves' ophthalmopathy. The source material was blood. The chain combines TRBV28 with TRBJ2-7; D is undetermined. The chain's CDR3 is CASSRLTYEQYF. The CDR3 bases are TGTGCCAGCAGCCGACTTACCTACGAGCAGTACTTC.